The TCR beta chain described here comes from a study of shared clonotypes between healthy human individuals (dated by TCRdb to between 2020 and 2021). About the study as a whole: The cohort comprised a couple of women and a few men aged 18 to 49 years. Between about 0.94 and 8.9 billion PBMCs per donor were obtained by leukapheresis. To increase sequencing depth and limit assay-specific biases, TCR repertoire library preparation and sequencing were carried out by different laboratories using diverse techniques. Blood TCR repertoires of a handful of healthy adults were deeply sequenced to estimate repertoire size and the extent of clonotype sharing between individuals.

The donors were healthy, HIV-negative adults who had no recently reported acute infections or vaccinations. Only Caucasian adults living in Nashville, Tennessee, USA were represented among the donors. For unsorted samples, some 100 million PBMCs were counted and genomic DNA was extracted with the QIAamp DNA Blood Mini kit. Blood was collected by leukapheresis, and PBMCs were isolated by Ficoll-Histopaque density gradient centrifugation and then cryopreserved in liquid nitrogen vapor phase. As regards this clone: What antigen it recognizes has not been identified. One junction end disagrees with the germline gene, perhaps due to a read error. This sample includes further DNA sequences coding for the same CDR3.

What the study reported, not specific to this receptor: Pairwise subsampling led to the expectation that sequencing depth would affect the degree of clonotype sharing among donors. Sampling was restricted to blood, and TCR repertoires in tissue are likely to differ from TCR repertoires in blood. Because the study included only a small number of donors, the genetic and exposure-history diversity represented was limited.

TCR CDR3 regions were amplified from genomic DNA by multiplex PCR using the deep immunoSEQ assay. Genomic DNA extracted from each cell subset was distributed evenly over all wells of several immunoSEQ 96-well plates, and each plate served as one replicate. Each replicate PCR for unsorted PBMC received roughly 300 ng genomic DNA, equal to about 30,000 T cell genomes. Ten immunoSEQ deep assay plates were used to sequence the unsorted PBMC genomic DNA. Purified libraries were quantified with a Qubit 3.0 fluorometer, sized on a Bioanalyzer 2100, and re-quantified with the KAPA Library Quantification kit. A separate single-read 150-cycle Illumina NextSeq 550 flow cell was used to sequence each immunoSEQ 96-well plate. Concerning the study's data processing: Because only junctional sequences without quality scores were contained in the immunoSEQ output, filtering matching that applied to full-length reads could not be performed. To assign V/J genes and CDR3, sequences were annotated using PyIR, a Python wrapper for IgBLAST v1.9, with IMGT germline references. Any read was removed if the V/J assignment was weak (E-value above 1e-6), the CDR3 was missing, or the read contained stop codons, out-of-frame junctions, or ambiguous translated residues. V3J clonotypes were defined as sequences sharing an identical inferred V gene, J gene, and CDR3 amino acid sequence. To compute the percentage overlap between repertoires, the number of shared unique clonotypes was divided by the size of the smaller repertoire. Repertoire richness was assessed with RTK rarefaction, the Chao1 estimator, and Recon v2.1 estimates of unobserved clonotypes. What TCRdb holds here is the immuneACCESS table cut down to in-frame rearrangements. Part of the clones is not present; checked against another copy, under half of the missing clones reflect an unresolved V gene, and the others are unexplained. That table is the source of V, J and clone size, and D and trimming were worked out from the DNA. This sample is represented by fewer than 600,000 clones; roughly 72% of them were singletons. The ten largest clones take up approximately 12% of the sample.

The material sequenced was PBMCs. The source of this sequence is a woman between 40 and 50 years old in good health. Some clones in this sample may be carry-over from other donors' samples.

The CDR3 region: CASSLVTGNRNEQFF. The DNA is TGTGCCAGCAGCTTAGTGACAGGGAATCGCAATGAGCAATTCTTC. The sequence joins TRBV7-9 to TRBJ2-1, and 7 junction bases match TRBD1. According to the germline V gene (reference sequence), CDR1 reads SEHNR and CDR2 reads FQNEAQ. The CDR3 has 15 amino acids, counting the end cysteine and phenylalanine. The entry retains the CDR3 DNA only, 45 bases that are in frame from base 1.